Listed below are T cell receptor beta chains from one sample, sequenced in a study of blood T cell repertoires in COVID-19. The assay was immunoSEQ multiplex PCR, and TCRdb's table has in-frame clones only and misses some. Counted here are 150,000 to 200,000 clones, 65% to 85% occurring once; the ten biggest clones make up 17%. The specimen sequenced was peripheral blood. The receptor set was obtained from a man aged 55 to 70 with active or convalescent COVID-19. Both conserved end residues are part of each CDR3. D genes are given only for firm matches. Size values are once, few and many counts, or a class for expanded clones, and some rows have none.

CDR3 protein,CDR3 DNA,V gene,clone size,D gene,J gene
CAAGAREGAGELFF,TGTGCCGCCGGGGCGCGGGAGGGTGCCGGGGAGCTGTTTTTT,TRBV6-5,-,TRBD2,TRBJ2-2
CSANRGREAFF,TGCAGCGCTAACAGGGGTCGGGAAGCTTTCTTT,TRBV29-1,few,TRBD1,TRBJ1-1
CASSGGGGKLFF,TGTGCCAGCAGTGGGGGAGGGGGAAAACTGTTTTTT,TRBV27,few,-,TRBJ1-4
CASSPSGQTYNEQFF,TGTGCCAGCTCACCATCGGGACAGACCTACAATGAGCAGTTCTTC,TRBV18,-,TRBD1,TRBJ2-1
CASSQRTSGTDTQYF,TGTGCCAGCAGCCAGAGGACTAGCGGCACAGATACGCAGTATTTT,TRBV3-1/TRBV3-2,-,TRBD2,TRBJ2-3
CATSDTTGNSYNEQFF,TGTGCCACCAGTGATACAACGGGGAACTCCTACAATGAGCAGTTCTTC,TRBV24-1,-,-,TRBJ2-1
CSASGGSVDTQYF,TGCAGTGCTAGTGGCGGGAGTGTAGATACGCAGTATTTT,TRBV20-1,-,TRBD2,TRBJ2-3
CASSSGGWGTDTQYF,TGTGCCAGCAGCTCAGGGGGGTGGGGCACAGATACGCAGTATTTT,TRBV25-1,-,-,TRBJ2-3
CASSLQTGAGELFF,TGTGCCAGCTCACTACAAACAGGGGCCGGGGAGCTGTTTTTT,TRBV18,-,TRBD1,TRBJ2-2
CASSWSSGSGSYNEQFF,TGTGCCAGCAGCTGGAGTAGTGGGAGCGGCTCGTACAATGAGCAGTTCTTC,TRBV7-3,-,-,TRBJ2-1
CASTRGQSYEQYF,TGTGCCAGCACCCGGGGACAATCCTACGAGCAGTACTTC,TRBV27,-,-,TRBJ2-7
CSVLPYLAPEFMNTEAFF,TGCAGCGTTCTCCCTTACTTGGCGCCGGAGTTCATGAACACTGAAGCTTTCTTT,TRBV29-1,-,-,TRBJ1-1
CASSLGGFLGEQYF,TGTGCCAGCAGTTTAGGGGGGTTTTTGGGGGAGCAGTACTTC,TRBV27,-,-,TRBJ2-7
CASSPGLAGEAETQYF,TGTGCCAGCAGCCCGGGACTAGCGGGAGAAGCGGAGACCCAGTACTTC,TRBV11-2,-,TRBD2,TRBJ2-5
CASSRGRERSIETQYF,TGTGCCAGCAGCCGAGGTCGGGAAAGGAGTATAGAGACCCAGTACTTC,TRBV5-4,-,-,TRBJ2-5
CASRLGRANYGYTF,TGTGCCAGCAGACTGGGGAGAGCTAACTATGGCTACACCTTC,TRBV28,-,-,TRBJ1-2
CASSSLARSYEQYF,TGTGCCAGCAGCTCGCTAGCGAGGTCCTACGAGCAGTACTTC,TRBV4-2,-,-,TRBJ2-7
CASRRQGTYEQYF,TGTGCCAGCAGAAGACAGGGGACCTACGAGCAGTACTTC,TRBV28,-,TRBD1,TRBJ2-7
CASSVGTGPYNEQFF,TGTGCCAGCAGCGTCGGTACAGGCCCATACAATGAGCAGTTCTTC,TRBV9,-,-,TRBJ2-1
CSVEPTSGSGGEQYF,TGCAGCGTTGAACCGACTAGCGGGAGTGGGGGGGAGCAGTACTTC,TRBV29-1,-,TRBD2,TRBJ2-7
CATLLAGATDTQYF,TGTGCCACCCTACTAGCGGGAGCAACAGATACGCAGTATTTT,TRBV15,once,TRBD2,TRBJ2-3
CASSHILGAEAFF,TGTGCCAGCAGCCACATTCTAGGTGCTGAAGCTTTCTTT,TRBV7-3,-,-,TRBJ1-1
CASSPPYYGEQYF,TGTGCCAGCAGCCCCCCGTACTATGGGGAGCAGTACTTC,TRBV12-3/TRBV12-4,once,-,TRBJ2-7
CASSYGDRESEKLFF,TGTGCCAGCAGCTACGGGGACAGGGAAAGCGAAAAACTGTTTTTT,TRBV5-4,few,TRBD1,TRBJ1-4
CASSPGINSGNTIYF,TGTGCCAGCTCACCCGGGATTAACTCTGGAAACACCATATATTTT,TRBV18,-,-,TRBJ1-3
CASSPTAGGSYNEQFF,TGTGCCAGCAGCCCTACAGCCGGGGGCTCCTACAATGAGCAGTTCTTC,TRBV27,-,-,TRBJ2-1
CASSLGESYNEQFF,TGCGCCAGCAGCTTGGGAGAGTCCTACAATGAGCAGTTCTTC,TRBV5-1,-,-,TRBJ2-1